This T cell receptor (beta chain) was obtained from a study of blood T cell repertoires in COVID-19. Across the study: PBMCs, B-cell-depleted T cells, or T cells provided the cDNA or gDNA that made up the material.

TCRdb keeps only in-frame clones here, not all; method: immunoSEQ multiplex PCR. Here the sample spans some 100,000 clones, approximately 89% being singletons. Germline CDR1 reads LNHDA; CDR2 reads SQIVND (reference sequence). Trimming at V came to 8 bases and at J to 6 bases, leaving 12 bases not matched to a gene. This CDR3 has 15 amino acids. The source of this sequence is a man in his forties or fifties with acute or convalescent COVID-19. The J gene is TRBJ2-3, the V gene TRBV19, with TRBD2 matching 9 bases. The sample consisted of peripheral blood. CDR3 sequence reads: CASSPLAGMGDTQYF. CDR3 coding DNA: TGTGCCAGTTCCCCTCTAGCGGGAATGGGGGATACGCAGTATTTT. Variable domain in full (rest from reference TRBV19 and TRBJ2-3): DGGITQSPKYLFRKEGQNVTLSCEQNLNHDAMYWYRQDPGQGLRLIYYSQIVNDFQKGDIAEGYSVSREKKESFPLTVTSAQKNPTAFYLCASSPLAGMGDTQYFGPGTRLTVL.